This record looks at one T cell receptor beta chain sequence and its context. Its specificity is unknown. 5'-RACE, quantitative and with molecular barcodes, yielded the TCR beta libraries. TCRdb recomputed calls from the 5' RACE reads with MiXCR, one row per CDR3 protein. There are approximately 140,000 distinct CDR3 sequences in the sample; around 42% occur only once, and 12% to 15% lies in the top ten. The CDR3 has 14 residues. CDR1 is SGHRS and CDR2 is YFSETQ in the germline V gene. V dropped 0 bases and J dropped 5 bases, with 10 bases sitting between them. This sample was taken from a study of CD8 T cells in ankylosing spondylitis. Study conclusions and caveats: With a CD8+ phenotype, disease-linked clones were relatively rare in peripheral blood.

The material sequenced was synovial fluid, either unsorted or a sorted T cell fraction (not recorded which). The origin of this receptor is a male donor with ankylosing spondylitis. The chain employs TRBV5-1 and TRBJ2-3; D unresolved. The CDR3 sequence is CASSLVGELDTQYF. DNA of the CDR3: TGCGCCAGCAGCTTGGTAGGAGAGTTAGATACGCAGTATTTT.